What follows is one TCR beta chain and its context. Its antigen remains undetermined. Per-base quality was not reported, and no clone a single base away is much larger than it. The data belong to a study of cytomegalovirus exposure and HLA in healthy donors (dated by TCRdb to the late 2010s). Some background on the complete study: In an earlier analysis of some 610 of the donors, about 270 Gb of sequence data and 120 million or so unique TCR beta sequences from about 180 million T cells were reported. The study combined high-throughput TCR immunosequencing, statistical association of individual TCRs with disease status, and machine learning to predict cytomegalovirus infection status. The number of typed donors differed by locus: roughly 629-640 for A, B, C, DRB1 and DQB1; roughly 510 for DQA1; approximately 600 for DPA1; and around 450 for DPB1. An earlier analysis of around 640 of the donors used high-throughput TCR beta sequencing to judge whether each TCR beta V gene segment behaved as functional or pseudogenic. Because of strong linkage in the cohort, roughly 5 DR-DQ haplotypes were treated as single units for association and clustering. Using immunosequencing, the study profiled T cell repertoires from around 670 subjects and related those repertoires to cytomegalovirus serostatus. A separate validation cohort of 100 to 150 different subjects was used in addition to the roughly 620-subject first cohort. Rather than using new phenotypic data, the later analysis identified candidate immune exposures from TCR beta sequences and from how often those sequences occurred across donors. The study aimed to test whether signatures of past pathogen exposure could be identified by cataloging public T cell receptors. On average, over 200,000 unique TCR beta nucleotide sequences were sequenced per donor among more than 350 genotyped donors of the cohort, with roughly 18% of those sequences being non-productive. Every discovery cohort repertoire had been produced on one sequencing platform. A later analysis re-analyzed previously published TCR beta repertoires from 550 to 700 donors and added high-resolution HLA genotyping to study TCR occurrence patterns. HLA typing covered class I and class II loci at four-digit resolution. Of the approximately 400 genotyped donors, approximately 82% fell in the genetic ancestry cluster associated with self-reported Caucasian donors. An early release that covered 500 to 800 HLA-typed donors contained 250 to 350 gigabases of sequencing data and roughly 84 million unique TCR sequences. In a later genetic analysis, genome-wide SNP genotypes for about 55% of the roughly 700 donors were used, and that subset was treated as a discovery cohort. Donor age, sex, ethnicity and CMV serostatus were compiled together with the repertoire data. Broad study findings and their caveats: The earlier analysis of nearly 600 of the donors excluded over 15 rarely observed V segments, including chromosome 9 orphons, because counts were too low. The classifier was reported to diagnose cytomegalovirus status with high specificity and sensitivity in both the original cohort and the validation cohort. A later analysis found that HLA-associated TCR beta chains were more clonally expanded and had lower generation probabilities than equally common non-associated chains. A cluster of highly shared sequence variants was judged likely to represent a technical artifact of the sequencing pipeline. An association between a missense DCLRE1C variant and V-gene and J-gene trimming of TCR beta chains was found in a later genetic analysis and replicated in an independent cohort. According to the authors, the approach could potentially be generalized to other disease states and immunological phenotypes. Assigning TCR associations to individual alleles was difficult when HLA alleles, especially DR and DQ, strongly co-occurred. The cohort was sequenced for TCR beta chains only, and without alpha or paired-chain data the features that could be detected were limited. Roughly uniform sequencing depth across donors was assumed in presence/absence analyses, although this assumption may not hold. A further reported finding was that TCR beta sequences accurately predicted the HLA-A and HLA-B alleles for most subjects in the first cohort. At a false discovery rate of 0.05, a later analysis linked some 17,000 TCR beta sequences to specific HLA alleles. In a later analysis, most CMV-associated TCR beta chains were found to appear HLA-restricted, with HLA associations seemingly driven largely by CMV exposure. Broadly in line with IMGT annotations, most TCR beta V segments showed up in productive rearrangements about 87% or about 30% of the time in an earlier analysis of roughly 590 of the donors. Correlated functional status among segregating V segments might be attributable to linkage disequilibrium, but an unknown experimental factor could not be ruled out. The only immune exposure information available for the cohort was CMV serostatus. Because some donors lacked HLA typing at each locus, the association tests relied only on the typed subset. Some IMGT-functional V segments, including TRBV6-2 and TRBV6-3, could not be distinguished by the 87-base-pair reads and were therefore excluded. In a later analysis, the rate of TCR association differed among HLA loci, with DRB1 alleles having the most associated TCRs and HLA-C alleles having the fewest. Most TCR sequences were observed very rarely across donors, whereas some public TCRs were present in many individuals. The study listed 150 to 200 TCR beta chains as associated with cytomegalovirus. Several of the top co-occurrence clusters appeared to be linked to parvovirus B19, influenza, CMV and Epstein-Barr virus, according to a later analysis. A later genetic analysis reported fewer N-insertions in productive TCRs among donors in an Asian-associated ancestry cluster than the roughly 700-donor mean. A few of the identified cytomegalovirus-associated TCR beta chains were confirmed in vitro to be specific for cytomegalovirus antigens.

The library was generated by the immunoSEQ multiplex PCR assay. A mixture of 60 forward primers for TCR Vbeta segments and 13 reverse primers for TCR Jbeta segments was used in the multiplex PCR. Amplification of the CDR3 region of rearranged TCR beta genes was performed with a multiplex PCR assay on genomic DNA. On the Illumina HiSeq System, the amplified TCR beta libraries were sequenced as 87-base-pair reads. The original methods were these. In a later analysis, some 80 million unique TCR beta chains were counted across the roughly 670 repertoires, and roughly 11 million of these chains were shared by at least two donors. To remove PCR and sequencing errors, raw reads were error-corrected and collapsed into unique sequences using a nearest-neighbor algorithm that merged closely related sequences. To assign V, D and J gene segments, CDR3 sequences were aligned to IMGT reference sequences. Each retained sequence needed at least a six-nucleotide match to both a V gene segment and a J gene segment. A rearrangement was called productive if the CDR3 had no stop codons and remained in frame with V and J, and every other rearrangement was called non-productive. Following IMGT convention, CDR3 was defined as the stretch from the second conserved V-encoded cysteine up to the conserved J-encoded phenylalanine. In an earlier analysis of just under 600 of the donors, sequences lacking an unambiguous match to a single V gene segment were excluded. In an earlier analysis of around 600 of the donors, V segments were called functional above 56.7% productive rearrangements and were called segregating when the between-donor standard deviation exceeded 5%. A statistical classification framework was built to diagnose cytomegalovirus status from the catalog of TCR beta chain sequences. V and J gene assignment, in a later analysis, came from comparing TCR nucleotide sequences with IMGT/GENE-DB human TR gene sequences. Using the TCRdist pipeline, a later analysis assigned CDR3 sequences along with most-parsimonious VDJ recombination scenarios. A later analysis defined each TCR beta chain by its CDR3 amino acid sequence plus V-gene family, and excluded reads lacking a unique V-gene family. A later analysis removed several hundred highly shared, low-generation-probability nucleotide sequences to deal with suspected cross-contamination and a sequencing artifact. In a later analysis, a clonal expansion index was calculated for each public chain from normalized within-repertoire ranks of inferred template counts. In a later analysis, generation probabilities were computed using a VDJ recombination model fitted to out-of-frame rearrangements, and the results were checked against IGoR. In a later analysis, TCR-TCR, TCR-HLA and TCR-CMV co-occurrence was scored with hypergeometric tests, and a repertoire-size bias correction was applied to TCR pairs. In a later analysis, false discovery rates were estimated by permuting HLA or CMV assignments 20 times. In a later analysis, co-occurring TCRs were grouped with DBSCAN, and TCRdist sequence similarity was added when clustering was performed within HLA-allele-positive subsets. For co-occurrence clustering, repertoires with fewer than 30,000 or more than 120,000 public chains were excluded, along with five repertoires with anomalous nucleotide sharing. In its TCRdb copy, this immuneACCESS table keeps in-frame sequences only and misses some clones. Where compared with another copy, unresolved V genes explain less than half of these, and the others have no known cause. That table gives V, J and clone size, and the DNA gave D and trimming. Present in this sample are approximately 120,000 clones, around 79% of which were seen just once. Jointly, the top ten make up roughly 6.3% of the sample.

The cohort was made up of 500 to 850 healthy bone marrow donors. At the time of sampling, all cohort members were nominally healthy, though unrecorded immune exposures were likely present. The donor tested CMV seronegative, placing the donor among the roughly 350 seronegative members of the cohort. Each donor provided a peripheral blood sample, and peripheral blood mononuclear cells were used for TCR beta sequencing. Genomic DNA extraction from the blood cell samples was performed with the Qiagen DNeasy Blood Extraction Kit. V loses 1 base of germline sequence and J loses 3 bases, and the interval between the two ends is 6 bases. The CDR3, from cysteine to phenylalanine, totals 13 residues. Only the CDR3 portion is preserved as DNA: 39 bases, with reading frame beginning at the first base. CDR1 and CDR2 (MDHEN, SYDVKM) derive from the germline V gene.

Sequencing was carried out using PBMCs. This receptor was identified in a woman aged 40-49 years in good health and CMV-seronegative. The chain is encoded by TRBV28 joined to TRBJ2-5, with a weak D call of TRBD2 (5 bases match). The CDR3 amino acid sequence is: CASSLSGKETQYF. The nucleotide sequence is given as TGTGCCAGCAGTTTATCGGGGAAAGAGACCCAGTACTTC.